This T cell receptor (beta chain) derives from a study of identical twins. CDR3 length: 16 residues. V was pared by 3 bases and J by 3 bases, with 6 bases of the junction left unmatched. In germline, CDR1 is SGHRS, CDR2 YFSETQ. The authors used template switching to add a universal primer site and gave cDNA unique molecular identifiers. TCRdb itself ran the 5' RACE reads through MiXCR, one entry per CDR3 protein. The sample has under 900,000 distinct CDR3 sequences, 12% seen once. Donors were all healthy Caucasians. Study-wide results and limits: Memory repertoires showed no such pattern, whereas abundant cord blood beta clonotypes carried fewer insertions.

A note on this clonotype: Its specificity is unknown.

The same data also went into a second study, on yellow fever vaccine responses in identical twins.

This sequence originates from a young woman in good health. The sequencing sample was made of PBMCs. This chain connects TRBV5-1 to TRBJ2-7; 13 positions agree with TRBD2. The CDR3 DNA sequence: TGCGCCAGCAGCTCCGGGACTAGCGGGATTAGCTACGAGCAGTACTTC. It codes for CASSSGTSGISYEQYF.